This passage covers 29 T cell receptor beta chains from one sample sequenced in a study of monozygotic twins with inflammatory bowel disease. Using the 5' RACE reads, TCRdb records one entry per CDR3 protein without DNA. The listing contains fewer than 200,000 distinct CDR3 sequences. The sample consisted of blood. The receptors come from a human donor with ulcerative colitis or Crohn's disease, or a healthy co-twin of an affected twin (not recorded which).

V is TRBV11-1 and J is TRBJ2-3; as DNA is missing, the TRBD2 call by TCRdb cannot be tested. Germline V lookup: CDR1 SGHAT, CDR2 FQDESV (reference sequence). The CDR3 extends over 15 amino acids. CDR3 in amino acids: CASSLEGGSRDTQYF.

The rearrangement uses TRBV20-1 and TRBJ2-3; the D call of TRBD1 rests on TCRdb alone, since no DNA is present to check it. The CDR3 spans 13 residues. Looked up from germline, CDR1 is DFQATT and CDR2 is SNEGSKA (reference sequence). CDR3 region: CSAQNPGPITQYF.

This sequence joins TRBV30 and TRBJ2-1; the D call of TRBD2 rests on TCRdb alone, since no DNA is present to check it. The CDR3 is made up of 13 amino acids. CDR1 and CDR2 (germline): GTSNPN, SVGIG (reference sequence). The CDR3 sequence is CAWASGSGNEQFF.

The chain is built from TRBV5-8 and TRBJ2-1. Germline V lookup: CDR1 SGHTS, CDR2 YDEGEE. The CDR3 length is 12 residues. The CDR3 loop is CASSPSDNEQFF.

This rearrangement joins TRBV21-1 to TRBJ2-7; the D gene TCRdb calls, TRBD1, cannot be checked with no DNA. TRBV21-1 is deemed a pseudogene. CDR3 length: 16 residues. CDR3 sequence reads: CASSPPWSSSSYEQYF.

CDR3 in amino acids: CASSLALDRLNYGYTF. The chain uses TRBV5-4 and TRBJ1-2; TCRdb's D call of TRBD1 is untestable without DNA. Germline-derived CDR1 and CDR2 are SGHNT and YYREEE (reference sequence). The CDR3 has 16 amino acids.

The chain couples TRBV27 to TRBJ1-2; TCRdb's assignment of TRBD1 cannot be checked, as there is no DNA. CDR3 length: 14 amino acids. Per germline, CDR1 MNHEY and CDR2 SMNVEV (reference sequence). CDR3 protein: CASRVLTGNWGYTF.

The chain links TRBV5-5 to TRBJ2-1; TCRdb's D call, TRBD2, is unchecked because there is no DNA. There are 16 residues in the CDR3. CDR1 is SGHKS and CDR2 is YYEKEE in the germline V gene (reference sequence). The CDR3 loop reads CASSRRLAGLYNEQFF.

CDR3 amino acids: CASSPLGRNEKLFF. This sequence joins TRBV18 and TRBJ1-4. The V gene's germline CDR1 is KGHSH and CDR2 LQKENI. The CDR3 length is 14 residues.

The chain recombines TRBV20-1 with TRBJ2-3; the TCRdb call, TRBD2, lacks DNA for checking. The CDR3 covers 15 residues. Germline lookup yields CDR1 DFQATT and CDR2 SNEGSKA (reference sequence). CDR3 residues: CSARAGGPSTDTQYF.

The chain joins TRBV29-1 to TRBJ2-1. Germline V CDR1 and CDR2: SQVTM, ANQGSEA. The CDR3 covers 12 residues. The CDR3 loop reads CSVEGRINEQFF.

The genes are TRBV5-1 and TRBJ2-5; checking the TCRdb D call of TRBD1 is not possible without DNA. Germline lookup yields CDR1 SGHRS and CDR2 YFSETQ. The CDR3 has 16 residues. This CDR3 is CASSPSNRGLGETQYF.

The CDR3 protein is CASSQEPETNTGELFF. The chain joins TRBV4-1 to TRBJ2-2; as DNA is missing, the TRBD2 call by TCRdb cannot be tested. The CDR3 spans 16 residues. The germline V gene has CDR1 MGHRA and CDR2 YSYEKL.

The chain joins TRBV6-2 or TRBV6-3 to TRBJ1-1; the TRBD1 assignment by TCRdb is unverifiable without DNA. This CDR3 contains 16 residues. Germline CDR1 reads MNHEY; CDR2 reads SVGEGT. This CDR3 reads CASSYTTGSGHTEAFF.

This CDR3 is CASSGRDRRYQPQHF. This chain connects TRBV7-6 to TRBJ1-5; TCRdb designates TRBD1, a call that cannot be tested without DNA. There are 15 residues in the CDR3. Germline CDR1 is SGHVS and CDR2 is FNYEAQ.

The chain couples TRBV27 to TRBJ2-7; there is no DNA to check the TCRdb D call of TRBD2. The CDR3 is 18 amino acids. The germline gives CDR1 MNHEY, CDR2 SMNVEV (reference sequence). The CDR3 sequence is CASSLTSRLAGGKGEQYF.

The chain has TRBV20-1 and TRBJ2-6; without DNA, the TCRdb call of TRBD1 cannot be checked. Looked up from germline, CDR1 is DFQATT and CDR2 is SNEGSKA (reference sequence). This CDR3 comprises 18 residues. Here the CDR3 reads CSAVDPTGASSGANVLTF.

The V and J genes are TRBV12-3 or TRBV12-4 and TRBJ1-2. The CDR3 has 14 residues. The CDR3 region is CASSPDLSFYGYTF.

The chain has TRBV25-1 and TRBJ1-1; TCRdb's assignment of TRBD1 cannot be checked, as there is no DNA. Germline V CDR1 and CDR2: MGHDK, SYGVNS. This CDR3 region has 14 residues. The CDR3 sequence: CASTRTGRNTEAFF.

The rearrangement links TRBV4-1 to TRBJ2-3. Looked up from germline, CDR1 is MGHRA and CDR2 is YSYEKL. The CDR3 runs 14 residues. Here the CDR3 reads CASILGPSTDTQYF.

V is TRBV5-4 and J is TRBJ1-6; absent DNA, TCRdb's TRBD1 call cannot be checked. The CDR3 extends over 14 amino acids. Germline-derived CDR1 and CDR2 are SGHNT and YYREEE (reference sequence). This CDR3 is CASRGQGSGSPLYF.

The chain carries TRBV6-5 and TRBJ2-7. The CDR3 consists of 15 residues. In germline, CDR1 is MNHEY, CDR2 SVGAGI. CDR3 amino acids: CASSYLSGNSYEQYF.

The chain is built from TRBV7-2 and TRBJ1-1; there is no DNA to check the TCRdb D call of TRBD1. Germline assignment: CDR1 SGHTA and CDR2 FQGNSA. The CDR3 is 17 amino acids. CDR3 in amino acids: CASSLNRIGGGNTEAFF.

The J gene is TRBJ2-2, the V gene TRBV5-4; TCRdb gives TRBD1 as the D gene, but with no DNA this cannot be confirmed. The CDR3 has 16 amino acids. CDR1 and CDR2 (germline): SGHNT, YYREEE (reference sequence). CDR3 residues: CASSQDRGRYTGELFF.

This sequence joins TRBV5-1 and TRBJ2-1; the D gene TCRdb calls, TRBD2, cannot be checked with no DNA. Germline V gene sequence: CDR1 SGHRS, CDR2 YFSETQ. The CDR3 is made up of 17 amino acids. The CDR3 sequence: CASRVRTSVSSYNEQFF.

J is TRBJ1-4 and V is TRBV7-6. CDR1 is SGHVS, CDR2 FNYEAQ, per germline. The CDR3 runs to 16 residues. The CDR3: CASSLISVATNEKLFF. Using reference TRBV7-6 and TRBJ1-4 for the parts outside the CDR3, the full variable domain is GAGVSQSPRYKVTKRGQDVALRCDPISGHVSLYWYRQALGQGPEFLTYFNYEAQQDKSGLPNDRFSAERPEGSISTLTIQRTEQRDSAMYRCASSLISVATNEKLFFGSGTQLSVL.

The chain joins TRBV5-1 to TRBJ2-7; no DNA is available, so the TRBD1 call from TCRdb remains unchecked. The CDR3 length is 19 residues. In germline, CDR1 is SGHRS, CDR2 YFSETQ. CDR3 sequence reads: CASSLWGQGPTSGSYEQYF.

J is TRBJ2-3 and V is TRBV4-2; TCRdb outputs TRBD2, but without DNA this stays unchecked. Germline-derived CDR1 and CDR2 are LGHNA and YNFKEQ. There are 18 residues in the CDR3. The CDR3 here is CASSRRLAGGPSRDTQYF.

This chain joins TRBV5-4 and TRBJ1-1; the D call from TCRdb, TRBD1, cannot be confirmed without DNA. There are 14 residues in the CDR3. Germline assignment: CDR1 SGHNT and CDR2 YYREEE (reference sequence). The CDR3 here is CASSPPRGVTEAFF.